One sample yielded the 27 T cell receptor beta chains listed below, sequenced in a study of OX40 agonist ivuxolimab in advanced cancers. Measured with immunoSEQ multiplex PCR; TCRdb has only the in-frame clones, and not every one. The sample records tens of thousands of clones, about nine tenths being singletons. This specimen was CD4+ or CD8+ T cells sorted from blood, taken in a trial of the OX40 agonist ivuxolimab. These receptors all stem from an adult with an advanced solid tumor such as melanoma, head and neck, liver or kidney cancer.

The CDR3 nucleotides read TGTGCCACCAGCAGAACGGCCTACGAGGGGGGCATGAACACTGAAGCTTTCTTT. It specifies CATSRTAYEGGMNTEAFF. The rearrangement joins TRBV15 to TRBJ1-1; a weak D match, TRBD1 (6 bases). Germline loops: CDR1 LNHNV, CDR2 YYDKDF (reference sequence). This CDR3 is built from 18 residues. The germline V and J ends were trimmed by 2 bases and 0 bases, with 19 bases remaining between them.

The J gene is TRBJ2-1, the V gene TRBV6-1; 9 bases are shared with TRBD2. This CDR3 is 17 amino acids long. Trimming took 0 bases from V and 6 from J; bases not matched to a gene: 9. Germline loops: CDR1 MNHNS, CDR2 SASEGT. CDR3 sequence reads: CASSEAYAGGVSNEQFF. The CDR3 nucleotides are TGTGCCAGCAGTGAAGCCTATGCGGGGGGGGTTAGCAATGAGCAGTTCTTC.

The chain carries TRBV19 and TRBJ1-2; a possible D gene is TRBD1 (6 bases). This CDR3 has 14 residues. Germline CDR1 and CDR2: LNHDA and SQIVND (reference sequence). V was cut by 8 bases and J by 2 bases, with 15 bases left in between. The CDR3 nucleotides are TGTGCCAGTCTCCCCCGGGACACCAACTATGGCTACACCTTC. This gives the protein CASLPRDTNYGYTF.

The CDR3 loop is CASGEDRETSTDTQYF. CDR3 sequence (DNA): TGTGCCAGCGGCGAAGACAGGGAAACTAGCACAGATACGCAGTATTTT. V is TRBV11-2 and J is TRBJ2-3; 7 positions agree with TRBD1. The length of the CDR3 is 16 residues. In germline, CDR1 is SGHAT, CDR2 FQNNGV. The V gene end was trimmed by 8 bases and the J gene end by 0 bases; junction bases not matched to a gene: 11.

The chain uses TRBV6-1 and TRBJ2-7; D ambiguous. Germline V gene lookup returns CDR1 MNHNS and CDR2 SASEGT. The CDR3 has 15 amino acids. V shed 2 bases and J shed 2 bases, with 13 bases lying between them. This CDR3 is CASSEYWTEAYEQYF. The DNA of the CDR3 is TGTGCCAGCAGTGAATATTGGACCGAAGCCTACGAGCAGTACTTC.

This chain uses TRBV6-5 with TRBJ2-5, with TRBD2 identical over 9 bases. V lost 0 bases, J lost 2 bases, and 4 bases stayed unmatched. The CDR3 totals 16 residues. The germline CDR1 and CDR2 sequences are MNHEY and SVGAGI. The CDR3 DNA reads as TGTGCCAGCAGTTACTCCTTGACTAGCGGTCAAGAGACCCAGTACTTC. It encodes CASSYSLTSGQETQYF.

CDR3 bases: TGTGCCTGGAGAGGGGGCGGGTATGGCTACACCTTC. Translating gives CAWRGGGYGYTF. The V call is TRBV30, the J call TRBJ1-2; 7 nucleotides align to TRBD1. CDR1 is GTSNPN, CDR2 SVGIG, per germline (reference sequence). The CDR3 totals 12 residues. V gave up 3 bases and J gave up 5 bases; unmatched junction bases: 3.

This rearrangement joins TRBV6-1 to TRBJ1-4; D is undetermined. Germline CDR1 reads MNHNS; CDR2 reads SASEGT. Between the trimmed V and J ends, which lost 3 bases and 5 bases, there was a span of 7 bases. This CDR3 spans 13 amino acids. The CDR3 here is CASSESRNEKLFF. The CDR3 DNA sequence: TGTGCCAGCAGTGAGTCCCGCAATGAAAAACTGTTTTTT.

This clone was observed once. The CDR3 loop reads CASSQGEGTNEKLFF. The CDR3 DNA reads as TGTGCCAGCAGCCAGGGGGAGGGAACTAATGAAAAACTGTTTTTT. This sequence joins TRBV7-9 and TRBJ1-4, with 7 positions matching TRBD1. Per germline, CDR1 SEHNR and CDR2 FQNEAQ (reference sequence). This CDR3 has 15 residues. V was clipped by 5 bases and J by 1 base; unmatched bases: 4.

The table lists this clone with a count of one. The genes are TRBV27 and TRBJ1-6; maybe TRBD1 (6 bases). Germline V CDR1 and CDR2: MNHEY, SMNVEV (reference sequence). The CDR3 contains 17 residues. The germline V and J ends were trimmed by 4 bases and 0 bases, with 13 bases remaining between them. The CDR3 is CASSSQGTSSYNSPLHF. CDR3 nucleotides: TGTGCCAGCAGTTCCCAGGGGACGAGCTCCTATAATTCACCCCTCCACTTT.

CDR3 sequence reads: CASSSRTSGIYNEQFF. CDR3 DNA: TGTGCCAGCAGCTCGAGGACTAGCGGAATTTACAATGAGCAGTTCTTC. The chain joins TRBV7-9 to TRBJ2-1, with 10 nucleotides matching TRBD2. The CDR3 has 16 amino acids. Germline values: CDR1 SEHNR, CDR2 FQNEAQ (reference sequence). The V and J ends lost 4 bases and 4 bases, in that order; junction bases with no gene match: 7.

V gene TRBV5-1 combines with J gene TRBJ2-3, with 10 bases matching TRBD2. CDR3 length equals 17 residues. Germline V gives CDR1 SGHRS, CDR2 YFSETQ. Trimming cost V 5 bases and J 1 base; bases outside gene matches: 10. CDR3 amino acids: CASRLTSGLGGTDTQYF. CDR3 nucleotides: TGCGCCAGCAGATTGACTAGCGGGCTGGGCGGCACAGATACGCAGTATTTT.

V gene TRBV4-1 combines with J gene TRBJ1-4, with D unresolved. The germline V gene has CDR1 MGHRA and CDR2 YSYEKL. V was shortened by 1 base and J by 8 bases, with 11 bases between the two germline ends. The CDR3 extends over 14 amino acids. As DNA, the CDR3 is TGCGCCAGCAGCCAAGGACATTTAGAGGAAAAACTGTTTTTT. Translated, it gives CASSQGHLEEKLFF.

J is TRBJ1-4 and V is TRBV7-9; no clear D. The length of the CDR3 is 12 residues. Germline CDR1 is SEHNR and CDR2 is FQNEAQ (reference sequence). V was shortened by 6 bases and J by 8 bases, with 10 bases between the two germline ends. CDR3 DNA: TGTGCCAGCAGTCAGCCCGGGGAAAAACTGTTTTTT. Amino acids: CASSQPGEKLFF. Complete variable domain (other parts from reference TRBV7-9 and TRBJ1-4): DTGVSQNPRHKITKRGQNVTFRCDPISEHNRLYWYRQTLGQGPEFLTYFQNEAQLEKSRLLSDRFSAERPKGSFSTLEIQRTEQGDSAMYLCASSQPGEKLFFGSGTQLSVL.

The chain recombines TRBV7-6 with TRBJ2-3; TRBD1 matches 9 bases. The CDR3 consists of 17 residues. Per germline, CDR1 SGHVS and CDR2 FNYEAQ. V trimming: 2 bases; J trimming: 4 bases; junction bases outside the gene matches: 10. This CDR3 is CASSLLPGQGFPDTQYF. Written as DNA, the CDR3 is TGTGCCAGCAGCTTACTTCCGGGACAGGGTTTTCCAGATACGCAGTATTTT.

The chain joins TRBV2 to TRBJ1-2; D is perhaps TRBD1 (5 bases). With 2 bases removed from V and 7 bases from J, the gap between germline ends came to 14 bases. Germline V lookup: CDR1 SNHLY, CDR2 FYNNEI. This CDR3 region has 14 residues. In DNA form, the CDR3 reads TGTGCCAGCAGTGAACCAGGGATTACCCTTGGCTACACCTTC. Translating gives CASSEPGITLGYTF.

The J gene is TRBJ2-1, the V gene TRBV30; 8 positions agree with TRBD2. The CDR3 length is 13 residues. Germline CDR1 is GTSNPN and CDR2 is SVGIG (reference sequence). V trimming: 5 bases; J trimming: 9 bases; junction bases outside the gene matches: 9. The CDR3 coding sequence is TGTGCCTGGGATGATTCCGGGACTAGTGAGCAGTTCTTC. Encoded protein: CAWDDSGTSEQFF.

The rearrangement uses TRBV6-4 and TRBJ1-1; 7 bases align to TRBD1. Germline trimming cut 6 bases from V and 3 bases from J; bases unmatched to any gene: 7. Germline V lookup: CDR1 MRHNA, CDR2 SNTAGT. This CDR3 comprises 14 residues. CDR3 region: CASREGAWDTEAFF. In DNA, the CDR3 is TGTGCCAGCAGGGAGGGGGCGTGGGACACTGAAGCTTTCTTT.

The chain carries TRBV7-9 and TRBJ2-1; 11 positions match TRBD1. J gave up 8 bases and V 5 bases, and 5 bases lay outside the gene matches. Germline assignment: CDR1 SEHNR and CDR2 FQNEAQ (reference sequence). The CDR3 has 14 amino acids. The CDR3 is CASSPGQGDYEQFF. CDR3 DNA sequence: TGTGCCAGCAGCCCGGGACAGGGGGACTATGAGCAGTTCTTC.

This rearrangement joins TRBV14 to TRBJ1-5; a possible D gene is TRBD1 (5 bases). Trimming took off 2 bases at V and 2 bases at J, with 7 bases between the two ends. The germline V gene has CDR1 SGHDN and CDR2 FVKESK. The CDR3 contains 14 residues. The CDR3 DNA sequence: TGTGCCAGCAGCCAACAGGGAGGCAATCAGCCCCAGCATTTT. As protein: CASSQQGGNQPQHF. Combining the CDR3 with reference TRBV14 and TRBJ1-5 gives the whole variable domain EAGVTQFPSHSVIEKGQTVTLRCDPISGHDNLYWYRRVMGKEIKFLLHFVKESKQDESGMPNNRFLAERTGGTYSTLKVQPAELEDSGVYFCASSQQGGNQPQHFGDGTRLSIL.

The chain links TRBV6-1 to TRBJ2-3, with 14 nucleotides matching TRBD2. Germline V lookup: CDR1 MNHNS, CDR2 SASEGT. V gave up 3 bases and J gave up 1 base; unmatched junction bases: 3. This CDR3 has 17 amino acids. The CDR3 region is CASSEGLAGAGTDTQYF. The CDR3 nucleotides are TGTGCCAGCAGTGAGGGACTAGCGGGGGCCGGCACAGATACGCAGTATTTT.

The chain carries TRBV5-1 and TRBJ2-1; 8 bases match TRBD1. Germline V CDR1 and CDR2: SGHRS, YFSETQ. J was trimmed by 8 bases and V by 0 bases; bases with no gene match: 4. The CDR3 has 14 residues. The CDR3 sequence is CASSLEDRVDEQFF. The DNA of the CDR3 is TGCGCCAGCAGCTTGGAGGACAGGGTGGATGAGCAGTTCTTC.

In DNA form, the CDR3 reads TGCGCCAGCAGCCCACAGGGGCCCAGGGGGTACACTGAAGCTTTCTTT. Translated: CASSPQGPRGYTEAFF. The chain combines TRBV4-1 with TRBJ1-1; TRBD1 aligns across 7 bases. The germline gives CDR1 MGHRA, CDR2 YSYEKL. The CDR3 spans 16 residues. V shed 4 bases, J shed 3 bases, and the junction held 11 bases outside the gene matches.

The V call is TRBV7-2, the J call TRBJ2-5, with 11 bases aligning to TRBD2. The end of the DNA fits TRBJ2-7 better, so the J call may be wrong. Germline V gives CDR1 SGHTA, CDR2 FQGNSA. The CDR3 covers 15 residues. The CDR3 DNA follows: TGTGCCACCGAACCCTCTAGCGGGGGGTATTACGAGCAGTACTTC. Residues: CATEPSSGGYYEQYF.

The J gene is TRBJ1-2, the V gene TRBV7-6; D is unresolved. Trimming took off 4 bases at V and 6 bases at J, with 9 bases between the two ends. Germline-derived CDR1 and CDR2 are SGHVS and FNYEAQ. The CDR3 is 12 residues long. CDR3 nucleotides: TGTGCCAGCAGCTCAAACGGGGATGGCTACACCTTC. Its protein product is CASSSNGDGYTF.

The chain joins TRBV13 to TRBJ2-5; a weak D match, TRBD2 (6 bases). Germline-derived CDR1 and CDR2 are PRHDT and FYEKMQ (reference sequence). The CDR3 has 15 residues. The V end was cut by 6 bases, the J end by 2 bases, with 16 bases between. The CDR3 DNA follows: TGTGCCAGCAGACGGGCCCGGGAGATTCAAGAGACCCAGTACTTC. Its protein is CASRRAREIQETQYF.

The chain employs TRBV5-1 and TRBJ2-7, with D maybe TRBD1 (6 bases). The CDR3 runs to 12 residues. The germline V and J ends were trimmed by 1 base and 6 bases, with 8 bases remaining between them. Germline assignment: CDR1 SGHRS and CDR2 YFSETQ. The CDR3 sequence: CASSLTGSEQYF. The CDR3 DNA reads as TGCGCCAGCAGCTTGACAGGGAGCGAGCAGTACTTC. The variable domain in full, completed from reference TRBV5-1 and TRBJ2-7, reads KAGVTQTPRYLIKTRGQQVTLSCSPISGHRSVSWYQQTPGQGLQFLFEYFSETQRNKGNFPGRFSGRQFSNSRSEMNVSTLELGDSALYLCASSLTGSEQYFGPGTRLTVT.